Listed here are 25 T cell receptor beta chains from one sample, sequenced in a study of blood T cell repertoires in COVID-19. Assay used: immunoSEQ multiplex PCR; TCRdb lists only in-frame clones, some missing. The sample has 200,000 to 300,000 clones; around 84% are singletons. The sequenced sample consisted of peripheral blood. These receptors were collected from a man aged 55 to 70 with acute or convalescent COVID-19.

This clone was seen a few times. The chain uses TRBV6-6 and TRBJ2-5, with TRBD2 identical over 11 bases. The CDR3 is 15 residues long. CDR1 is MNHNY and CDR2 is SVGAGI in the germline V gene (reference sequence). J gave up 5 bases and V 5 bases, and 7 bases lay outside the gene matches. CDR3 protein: CASSPTSGRVETQYF. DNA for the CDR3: TGTGCCAGCAGTCCCACTAGCGGGAGAGTGGAGACCCAGTACTTC.

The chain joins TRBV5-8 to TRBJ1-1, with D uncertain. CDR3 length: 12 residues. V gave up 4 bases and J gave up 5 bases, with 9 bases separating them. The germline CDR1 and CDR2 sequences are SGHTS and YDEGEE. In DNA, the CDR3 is TGTGCCAGCAGCGTACAGAGAACTGAAGCTTTCTTT. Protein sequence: CASSVQRTEAFF.

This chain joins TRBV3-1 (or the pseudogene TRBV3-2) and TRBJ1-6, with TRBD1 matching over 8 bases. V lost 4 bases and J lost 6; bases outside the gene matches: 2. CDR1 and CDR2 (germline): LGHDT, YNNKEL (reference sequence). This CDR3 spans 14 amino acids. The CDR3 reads CASSLQGGNSPLHF. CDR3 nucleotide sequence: TGTGCCAGCAGCCTACAGGGGGGTAATTCACCCCTCCACTTT.

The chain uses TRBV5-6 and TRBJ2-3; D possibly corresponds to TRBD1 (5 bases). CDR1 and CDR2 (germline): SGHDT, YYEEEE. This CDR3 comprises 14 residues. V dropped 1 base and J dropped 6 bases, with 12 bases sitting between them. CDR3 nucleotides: TGTGCCAGCAGCTTGTGGGGCGCGTTCGATACGCAGTATTTT. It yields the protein CASSLWGAFDTQYF.

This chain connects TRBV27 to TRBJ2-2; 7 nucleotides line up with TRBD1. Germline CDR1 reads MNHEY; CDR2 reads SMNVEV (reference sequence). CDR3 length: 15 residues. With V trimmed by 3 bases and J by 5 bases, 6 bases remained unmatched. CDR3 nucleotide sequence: TGTGCCAGCAGTTTCGGCGACAGGGTTACCGGGGAGCTGTTTTTT. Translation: CASSFGDRVTGELFF.

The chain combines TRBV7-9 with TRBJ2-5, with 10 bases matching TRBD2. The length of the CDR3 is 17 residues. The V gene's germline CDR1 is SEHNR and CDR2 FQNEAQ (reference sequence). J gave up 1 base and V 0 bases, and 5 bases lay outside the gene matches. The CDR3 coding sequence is TGTGCCAGCAGCTTAGCGGGGGCTAGCGGGAGCCAAGAGACCCAGTACTTC. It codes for CASSLAGASGSQETQYF.

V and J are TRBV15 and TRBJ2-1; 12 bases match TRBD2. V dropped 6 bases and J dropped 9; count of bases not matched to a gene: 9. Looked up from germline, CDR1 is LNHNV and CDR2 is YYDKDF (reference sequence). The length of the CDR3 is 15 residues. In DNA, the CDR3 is TGTGCCACCAGAGGCCGGACTAGCGGGATGGTTGAGCAGTTCTTC. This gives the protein CATRGRTSGMVEQFF.

The CDR3 DNA reads TGTGCCAGCGCTAGGGAGAAGATGGGATATTGGGGCTATGGCTACACCTTC. It yields the protein CASAREKMGYWGYGYTF. V and J are TRBV9 and TRBJ1-2; D remains ambiguous. Germline CDR1 reads SGDLS; CDR2 reads YYNGEE. The CDR3 has 17 residues. Trimming left V 7 bases short and J 4 bases short, with 26 bases between.

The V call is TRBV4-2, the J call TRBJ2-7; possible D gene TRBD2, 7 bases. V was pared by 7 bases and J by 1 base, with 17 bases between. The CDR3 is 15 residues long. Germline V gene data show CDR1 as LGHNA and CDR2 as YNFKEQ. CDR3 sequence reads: CASTPGGANSYEQYF. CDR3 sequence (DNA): TGTGCCAGCACCCCTGGGGGGGCGAATTCCTACGAGCAGTACTTC.

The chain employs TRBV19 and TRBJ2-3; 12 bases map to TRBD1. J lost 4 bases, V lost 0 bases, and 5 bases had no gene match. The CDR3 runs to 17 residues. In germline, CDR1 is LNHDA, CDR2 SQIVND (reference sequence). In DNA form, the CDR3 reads TGTGCCAGTAGTATAGACTATGGGACAGGGGGCTCAGATACGCAGTATTTT. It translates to CASSIDYGTGGSDTQYF. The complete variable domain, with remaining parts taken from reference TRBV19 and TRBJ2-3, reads DGGITQSPKYLFRKEGQNVTLSCEQNLNHDAMYWYRQDPGQGLRLIYYSQIVNDFQKGDIAEGYSVSREKKESFPLTVTSAQKNPTAFYLCASSIDYGTGGSDTQYFGPGTRLTVL.

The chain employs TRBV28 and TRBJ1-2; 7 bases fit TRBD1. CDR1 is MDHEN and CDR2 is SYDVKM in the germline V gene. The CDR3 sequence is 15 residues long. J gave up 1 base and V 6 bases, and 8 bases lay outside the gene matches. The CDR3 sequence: CASRPGDRNNYGYTF. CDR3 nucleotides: TGTGCCAGCAGGCCCGGGGACAGAAATAACTATGGCTACACCTTC.

This CDR3 is CASSFQDSNQPQHF. The CDR3 region has the DNA TGTGCCAGCAGCTTTCAGGATAGCAATCAGCCCCAGCATTTT. The chain combines TRBV7-2 with TRBJ1-5, with D uncertain. V lost 3 bases to trimming and J lost 0 bases, with 6 bases between them. This CDR3 region has 14 residues. Germline V gene lookup returns CDR1 SGHTA and CDR2 FQGNSA.

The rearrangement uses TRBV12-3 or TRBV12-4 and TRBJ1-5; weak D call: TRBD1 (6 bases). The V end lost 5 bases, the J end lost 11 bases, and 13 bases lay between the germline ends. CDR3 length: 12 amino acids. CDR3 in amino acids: CASSHQGSAQHF. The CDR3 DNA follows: TGTGCCAGCAGTCATCAGGGGAGTGCCCAGCATTTT.

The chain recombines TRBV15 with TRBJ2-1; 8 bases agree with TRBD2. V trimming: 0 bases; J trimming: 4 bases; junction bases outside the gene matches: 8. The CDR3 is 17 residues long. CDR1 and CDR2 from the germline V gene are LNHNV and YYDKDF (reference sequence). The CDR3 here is CATSRDHGGGHYNEQFF. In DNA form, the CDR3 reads TGTGCCACCAGCAGAGATCACGGGGGGGGCCATTACAATGAGCAGTTCTTC. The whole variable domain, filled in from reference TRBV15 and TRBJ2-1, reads DAMVIQNPRYQVTQFGKPVTLSCSQTLNHNVMYWYQQKSSQAPKLLFHYYDKDFNNEADTPDNFQSRRPNTSFCFLDIRSPGLGDTAMYLCATSRDHGGGHYNEQFFGPGTRLTVL.

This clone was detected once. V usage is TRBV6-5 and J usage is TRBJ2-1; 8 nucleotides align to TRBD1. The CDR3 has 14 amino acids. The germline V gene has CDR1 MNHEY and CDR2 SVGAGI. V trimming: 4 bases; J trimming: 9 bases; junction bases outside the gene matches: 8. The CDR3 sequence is CASSWTGRASEQFF. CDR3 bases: TGTGCCAGCAGTTGGACAGGGAGAGCAAGTGAGCAGTTCTTC.

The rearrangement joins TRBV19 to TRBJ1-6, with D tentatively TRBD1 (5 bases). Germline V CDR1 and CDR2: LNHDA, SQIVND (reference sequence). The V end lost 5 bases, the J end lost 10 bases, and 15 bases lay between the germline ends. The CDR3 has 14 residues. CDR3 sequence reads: CASSPVEGLSPLHF. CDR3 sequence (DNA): TGTGCCAGTAGTCCCGTGGAGGGGCTATCACCCCTCCACTTT. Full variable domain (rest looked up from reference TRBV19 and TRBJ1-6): DGGITQSPKYLFRKEGQNVTLSCEQNLNHDAMYWYRQDPGQGLRLIYYSQIVNDFQKGDIAEGYSVSREKKESFPLTVTSAQKNPTAFYLCASSPVEGLSPLHFGNGTRLTVT.

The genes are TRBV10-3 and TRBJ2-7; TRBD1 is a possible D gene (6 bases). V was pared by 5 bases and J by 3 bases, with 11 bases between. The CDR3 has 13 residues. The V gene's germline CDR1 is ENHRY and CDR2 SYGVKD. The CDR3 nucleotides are TGTGCCATCAGTATTCAGGGGCACTACGAGCAGTACTTC. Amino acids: CAISIQGHYEQYF.

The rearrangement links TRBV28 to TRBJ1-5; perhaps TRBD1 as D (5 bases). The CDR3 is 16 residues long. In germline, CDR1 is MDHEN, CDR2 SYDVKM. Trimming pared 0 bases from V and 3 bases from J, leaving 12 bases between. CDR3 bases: TGTGCCAGCAGTTTATGGCCGGGGGATGACAATCAGCCCCAGCATTTT. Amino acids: CASSLWPGDDNQPQHF.

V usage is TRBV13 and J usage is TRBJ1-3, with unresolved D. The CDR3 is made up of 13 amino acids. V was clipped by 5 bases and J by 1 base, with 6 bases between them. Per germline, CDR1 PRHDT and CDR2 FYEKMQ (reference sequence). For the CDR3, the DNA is TGTGCCAGCAGCGTGGAGTCTGGAAACACCATATATTTT. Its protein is CASSVESGNTIYF.

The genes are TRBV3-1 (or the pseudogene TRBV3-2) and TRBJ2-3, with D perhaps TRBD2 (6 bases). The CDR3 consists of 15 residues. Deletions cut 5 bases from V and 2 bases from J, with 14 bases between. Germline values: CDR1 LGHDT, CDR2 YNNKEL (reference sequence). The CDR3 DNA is TGTGCCAGCAGCAGCCGAGGAGGGTTCACAGATACGCAGTATTTT. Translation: CASSSRGGFTDTQYF.

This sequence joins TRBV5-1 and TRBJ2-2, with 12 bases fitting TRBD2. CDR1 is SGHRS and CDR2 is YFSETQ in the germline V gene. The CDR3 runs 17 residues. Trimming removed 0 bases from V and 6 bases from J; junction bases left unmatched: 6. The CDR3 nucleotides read TGCGCCAGCAGCTTGGCCGGGCTAGCGGGGGGGCCCGGGGAGCTGTTTTTT. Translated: CASSLAGLAGGPGELFF.

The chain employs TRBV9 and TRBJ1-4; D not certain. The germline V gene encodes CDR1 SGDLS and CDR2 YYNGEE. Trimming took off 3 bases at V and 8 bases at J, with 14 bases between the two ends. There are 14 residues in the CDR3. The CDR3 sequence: CASSGNSPTEKLFF. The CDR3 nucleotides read TGTGCCAGCAGCGGCAACTCCCCTACCGAAAAACTGTTTTTT. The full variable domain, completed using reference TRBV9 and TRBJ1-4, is DSGVTQTPKHLITATGQRVTLRCSPRSGDLSVYWYQQSLDQGLQFLIQYYNGEERAKGNILERFSAQQFPDLHSELNLSSLELGDSALYFCASSGNSPTEKLFFGSGTQLSVL.

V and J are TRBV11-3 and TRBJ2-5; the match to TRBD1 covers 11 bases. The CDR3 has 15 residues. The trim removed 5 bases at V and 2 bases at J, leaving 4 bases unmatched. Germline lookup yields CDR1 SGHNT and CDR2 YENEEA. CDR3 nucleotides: TGTGCCAGCAGCCGGGGACAGGGGGGACAAGAGACCCAGTACTTC. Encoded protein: CASSRGQGGQETQYF.

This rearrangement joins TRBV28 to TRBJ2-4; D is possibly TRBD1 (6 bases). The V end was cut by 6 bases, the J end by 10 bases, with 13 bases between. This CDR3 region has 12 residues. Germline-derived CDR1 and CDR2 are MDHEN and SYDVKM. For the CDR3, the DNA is TGTGCCAGCAGCGGGACAACGTTAATTCAGTACTTC. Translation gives CASSGTTLIQYF.

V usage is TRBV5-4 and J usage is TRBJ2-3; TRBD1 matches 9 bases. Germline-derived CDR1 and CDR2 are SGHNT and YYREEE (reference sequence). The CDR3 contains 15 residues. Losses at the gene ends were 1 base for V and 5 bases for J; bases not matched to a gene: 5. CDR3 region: CASSLNRGRIDTQYF. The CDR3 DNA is TGTGCCAGCAGCTTGAACAGGGGGCGGATAGATACGCAGTATTTT.